One sample yielded the 2 T cell receptor beta chains listed below, sequenced in a study of blood T cell repertoires in COVID-19 (dated by TCRdb to 2020 to 2021). The method behind the library was the immunoSEQ multiplex PCR assay. TCRdb took over this immuneACCESS table, retaining in-frame rearrangements with V and J assigned. Such tables are incomplete; in checked studies, under half of the missing clones stem from an unresolved V gene, and the remainder is unexplained. Here the sample has around 170,000 clones; roughly 84% occur a single time. Approximately 7% of the sample goes to the ten largest clones. The sample comprised peripheral blood. The receptors here all came from a man aged 50-59 years with active or convalescent COVID-19.

The chain uses TRBV4-1 and TRBJ2-7; weak D call: TRBD1 (6 bases). Trimming removed 1 base from V and 3 bases from J, with 10 bases in between. CDR3 size: 14 residues. Looked up from germline, CDR1 is MGHRA and CDR2 is YSYEKL. For the CDR3, the DNA is TGCGCCAGCAGCCAAGCGGACAGCTACTACGAGCAGTACTTC. It is translated as CASSQADSYYEQYF.

In this sample, this clone turned up once. This chain connects TRBV19 to TRBJ2-3, with 10 bases identical to TRBD1. After removal of 3 bases from V and 6 bases from J, the junction contained 6 bases not matched to a gene. The CDR3 runs to 15 residues. Germline V gene data show CDR1 as LNHDA and CDR2 as SQIVND (reference sequence). CDR3 sequence: CASSIRQGARDTQYF. The CDR3 DNA sequence: TGTGCCAGTAGTATTAGACAGGGGGCGCGGGATACGCAGTATTTT.